A single sample gave rise to the 5 T cell receptor beta chains below, sequenced in a study of blood T cell repertoires in COVID-19. Clones were read by immunoSEQ multiplex PCR, and TCRdb kept only the in-frame ones, dropping some. This table holds roughly 260,000 clones, roughly 82% found once. Sequenced input: peripheral blood. The receptors come from an elderly woman with active or convalescent COVID-19.

The gene calls are TRBV5-4 and TRBJ1-2, with D maybe TRBD1 (6 bases). V gave up 1 base and J gave up 3 bases, with 7 bases separating them. The CDR3 is 13 amino acids. The germline V gene encodes CDR1 SGHNT and CDR2 YYREEE (reference sequence). The CDR3 loop reads CASSLSGDYGYTF. CDR3 nucleotide sequence: TGTGCCAGCAGCTTGTCAGGGGACTATGGCTACACCTTC.

The V and J genes are TRBV12-3 or TRBV12-4 and TRBJ1-1; 8 positions agree with TRBD1. The V segment lost 4 bases and the J segment 10 bases; nucleotides outside the gene matches: 8. This CDR3 has 13 residues. The CDR3 DNA reads TGTGCCAGCAGTTCAGGGGGCACGGTAGGAGCTTTCTTT. This sequence encodes CASSSGGTVGAFF.

The chain couples TRBV30 to TRBJ2-7; TRBD2 aligns across 7 bases. The ends lost 3 bases at V and 4 bases at J; junction bases unmatched: 9. Germline V lookup: CDR1 GTSNPN, CDR2 SVGIG (reference sequence). CDR3 length equals 14 residues. CDR3 sequence: CAWRLGGSRYEQYF. The CDR3 DNA is TGTGCCTGGAGGTTGGGCGGGAGTAGGTACGAGCAGTACTTC.

In this sample, this clone turned up once. The chain carries TRBV9 and TRBJ2-3; D might be TRBD2 (5 bases). Germline V gene sequence: CDR1 SGDLS, CDR2 YYNGEE. With 4 bases removed from V and 3 bases from J, the gap between germline ends came to 18 bases. CDR3 length: 16 residues. The CDR3 is CASSPYGSSGTDTQYF. Written as DNA, the CDR3 is TGTGCCAGCAGCCCCTACGGTTCCTCGGGGACAGATACGCAGTATTTT.

The CDR3 sequence: CASSLHTGELFF. The CDR3 DNA is TGTGCCAGCAGCCTCCACACCGGGGAGCTGTTTTTT. J is TRBJ2-2 and V is TRBV11-2; no definite D call. V was trimmed by 5 bases and J by 3 bases, leaving 4 bases between them. The CDR3 is 12 residues long. Germline values: CDR1 SGHAT, CDR2 FQNNGV.